This T cell receptor (beta chain) stems from a study of cytomegalovirus exposure and HLA in healthy donors. Study results and limitations: TRBV6-2, TRBV6-3 and some other V segments were unresolvable in 87-base-pair reads.

There are 15 residues in the CDR3. Germline assignment: CDR1 SGHDN and CDR2 FVKESK. V lost 4 bases and J 2 bases, leaving 14 bases between the germline ends. A word on this clone: What it recognizes is unknown.

Primers: 60 Vbeta forward and 13 Jbeta reverse. Profiled with immunoSEQ multiplex PCR; TCRdb holds only in-frame clones, not every one. This table has 160,000 or so clones, around four fifths appearing once. The V call is TRBV14, the J call TRBJ1-2; D is possibly TRBD1 (5 bases). The sequence came from a man between 45 and 60 years old in good health and CMV-seropositive. The sequenced sample was PBMCs. The CDR3 reads CASSRRRAGNYGYTF. The CDR3 DNA is TGTGCCAGCAGCCGAAGGAGGGCAGGGAACTATGGCTACACCTTC.